One sample yielded the 17 T cell receptor beta chains listed below, sequenced in a study of T-cell reconstitution after alpha-beta-depleted transplantation in children. The library targeted TCRbeta and was prepared with unique molecular identifiers. TCRdb reanalysed the PCR reads using MiXCR and keeps one entry per CDR3 protein. Counted here are about 240,000 distinct CDR3 sequences, roughly a quarter occurring once; the ten biggest clones make up 2% to 3%. This specimen consisted of PBMCs, obtained before TCRalphabeta/CD19-depleted stem cell transplant. The receptors here all came from a girl aged 2-10 years with Fanconi anemia, due to receive a stem cell transplant.

This clonotype has only a few counts. V gene TRBV7-9 combines with J gene TRBJ2-1; 16 bases match TRBD2. Germline CDR1 reads SEHNR; CDR2 reads FQNEAQ (reference sequence). V was pared by 2 bases and J by 7 bases, with 2 bases of the junction left unmatched. The CDR3 runs 16 residues. CDR3 sequence (DNA): TGTGCCAGCAGCTTACCGGGACTAGCGGGAGGGAATGAGCAGTTCTTC. The encoded protein is CASSLPGLAGGNEQFF.

The table lists this clonotype with many counts. The V and J genes are TRBV15 and TRBJ2-7; D is possibly TRBD2 (6 bases). Germline values: CDR1 LNHNV, CDR2 YYDKDF (reference sequence). Trimming took off 5 bases at V and 2 bases at J, with 13 bases between the two ends. This CDR3 region has 14 residues. CDR3 protein: CATSGPGLPYEQYF. CDR3 DNA: TGTGCCACCAGCGGACCGGGACTCCCCTACGAGCAGTACTTC.

This clonotype was counted a few times. V is TRBV10-3 and J is TRBJ2-5; TRBD2 agrees at 11 bases. CDR1 is ENHRY and CDR2 is SYGVKD in the germline V gene. The CDR3 is made up of 13 amino acids. Trimming removed 8 bases from V and 5 bases from J; junction bases left unmatched: 4. Here the CDR3 reads CAIATSGSETQYF. For the CDR3, the DNA is TGTGCCATCGCCACTAGCGGGAGTGAGACCCAGTACTTC.

This clonotype came up many times. The chain couples TRBV29-1 to TRBJ2-7; 7 bases align to TRBD2. The ends lost 4 bases at V and 4 bases at J; junction bases unmatched: 1. CDR3 length: 11 amino acids. The germline CDR1 and CDR2 sequences are SQVTM and ANQGSEA. The DNA of the CDR3 is TGCAGCGTTGTCGGGGGGTACGAGCAGTACTTC. Translating gives CSVVGGYEQYF.

This clonotype was counted ten times or more. The chain links TRBV29-1 to TRBJ2-3; 14 bases line up with TRBD2. Unmatched junction bases numbered 9, after V lost 4 bases and J lost 6 bases. Germline assignment: CDR1 SQVTM and CDR2 ANQGSEA. The CDR3 runs 16 residues. In DNA form, the CDR3 reads TGCAGCGTTGCCGGGACTAGCGGGGGCCCCACGGATACGCAGTATTTT. It yields the protein CSVAGTSGGPTDTQYF.

At least ten counts were recorded for this clonotype. The V gene is TRBV6-2 or TRBV6-3, the J gene TRBJ2-2; 13 nucleotides line up with TRBD2. This CDR3 contains 19 residues. After removal of 6 bases from V and 4 bases from J, the junction contained 14 bases not matched to a gene. Germline V gene sequence: CDR1 MNHEY, CDR2 SVGEGT. CDR3 in DNA: TGTGCCAGCAGCCTCTTACGGGGACTAGCGGGAACTATCACCGGGGAGCTGTTTTTT. Amino acids: CASSLLRGLAGTITGELFF.

In this sample, this clonotype turned up many times. J is TRBJ2-2 and V is TRBV12-3 or TRBV12-4, with 7 bases fitting TRBD1. With 3 bases clipped from V and 2 bases from J, the junction kept 3 bases outside the gene matches. This CDR3 comprises 15 residues. CDR3 sequence (DNA): TGTGCCAGCAGTTTTCGACAGGGTAACACCGGGGAGCTGTTTTTT. The encoded protein is CASSFRQGNTGELFF.

This clonotype appeared many times. The chain is built from TRBV29-1 and TRBJ2-1; 12 bases match TRBD2. The CDR3 consists of 15 residues. Germline V lookup: CDR1 SQVTM, CDR2 ANQGSEA. V gave up 8 bases and J gave up 6 bases; unmatched junction bases: 11. CDR3: CSLNPTSGGVNEQFF. The CDR3 DNA follows: TGCAGCCTTAATCCGACTAGCGGGGGTGTCAATGAGCAGTTCTTC.

This clonotype was observed many times. The rearrangement uses TRBV7-3 and TRBJ2-5; 9 nucleotides line up with TRBD2. V was pared by 5 bases and J by 3 bases, with 7 bases of the junction left unmatched. Germline CDR1 reads SGHTA; CDR2 reads FQGTGA. The CDR3 extends over 15 amino acids. CDR3 nucleotide sequence: TGTGCCAGCAGCCCCTGGGCTAGCGGGGAAGAGACCCAGTACTTC. Its protein is CASSPWASGEETQYF.

The chain employs TRBV28 and TRBJ2-6; the D gene is possibly TRBD1 (6 bases). This CDR3 has 15 residues. From germline, CDR1 is MDHEN and CDR2 SYDVKM. V lost 2 bases, J lost 3 bases, and 8 bases lay in between. The DNA of the CDR3 is TGTGCCAGCAGTTTAAGGGGGTATGGGGCCAACGTCCTGACTTTC. Protein product: CASSLRGYGANVLTF. Variable domain in full (rest from reference TRBV28 and TRBJ2-6): DVKVTQSSRYLVKRTGEKVFLECVQDMDHENMFWYRQDPGLGLRLIYFSYDVKMKEKGDIPEGYSVSREKKERFSLILESASTNQTSMYLCASSLRGYGANVLTFGAGSRLTVL.

This clonotype was observed at least ten times. The CDR3 DNA reads as TGTGCCAGCAGCCAAGATAGGCTAGCACTCTACAATGAGCAGTTCTTC. Its translation is CASSQDRLALYNEQFF. The chain is built from TRBV14 and TRBJ2-1; D is perhaps TRBD2 (5 bases). This CDR3 has 16 amino acids. Germline loops: CDR1 SGHDN, CDR2 FVKESK. Trimming stripped 0 bases from V and 3 bases from J, with 12 bases between.

This chain links TRBV29-1 with TRBJ2-7, with a tentative D call TRBD1 (5 bases). This CDR3 is 13 amino acids long. The V end was cut by 3 bases, the J end by 5 bases, with 14 bases between. Per germline, CDR1 SQVTM and CDR2 ANQGSEA. In DNA, the CDR3 is TGCAGCGTTGATAGGGGTTATCCCAACGAGCAGTACTTC. Residues: CSVDRGYPNEQYF.

The table lists this clonotype with a few counts. V gene TRBV29-1 combines with J gene TRBJ1-1; unclear D gene. The CDR3 consists of 15 residues. V lost 4 bases and J 0 bases, leaving 15 bases between the germline ends. CDR1 and CDR2 (germline): SQVTM, ANQGSEA. The CDR3 region is CSVGGATALNTEAFF. The CDR3 DNA reads TGCAGCGTTGGCGGCGCCACCGCGTTGAACACTGAAGCTTTCTTT.

This clonotype was detected only a few times. The J gene is TRBJ2-7, the V gene TRBV10-1, with a tentative D call TRBD2 (6 bases). This CDR3 region has 16 residues. V dropped 0 bases and J dropped 0 bases, with 12 bases sitting between them. CDR1 WNHNN and CDR2 SYGVQD come from the germline V gene (reference sequence). CDR3 bases: TGCGCCAGCAGTGAGTCGACCTCGCGGGGCTCCTACGAGCAGTACTTC. It yields the protein CASSESTSRGSYEQYF.

This clonotype showed up just a few times. This chain joins TRBV5-1 and TRBJ2-5; 8 bases match TRBD1. Germline V CDR1 and CDR2: SGHRS, YFSETQ. The CDR3 totals 12 residues. J lost 9 bases, V lost 4 bases, and 5 bases had no gene match. CDR3 region: CASSETQGAQYF. The CDR3 bases are TGCGCCAGCAGCGAAACACAGGGGGCCCAGTACTTC.

In this sample, this clonotype turned up many times. The chain has TRBV7-8 and TRBJ2-7, with D hard to call. Trimming removed 1 base at V and 2 bases at J, with 6 bases between. In germline, CDR1 is SGHVS, CDR2 FQNEAQ. The CDR3 runs to 13 residues. CDR3: CASSLGGTYEQYF. Here the CDR3 DNA reads TGTGCCAGCAGCTTAGGGGGTACCTACGAGCAGTACTTC.

This rearrangement joins TRBV29-1 to TRBJ2-1; maybe TRBD2 (6 bases). CDR1 SQVTM and CDR2 ANQGSEA come from the germline V gene. This CDR3 is built from 11 residues. Trimming shortened V by 2 bases and J by 10 bases, and 9 bases separated the two germline ends. CDR3 in DNA: TGCAGCGTTGAATGGAGGGCCGAGCAGTTCTTC. Translated: CSVEWRAEQFF.